These 15 T cell receptor beta chains were all obtained from the same sample, sequenced in a study of response to subunit inactivated influenza vaccine. TCRdb reprocessed the RT-PCR reads via MiXCR and lists one record per CDR3 protein. Among about 700,000 distinct CDR3 sequences listed, approximately 15% were seen once. The sequencing used PBMCs from blood, collected 14 days before vaccination. The origin of the receptors is a man aged 45-65 years who received an inactivated influenza vaccine.

The DNA of the CDR3 is TGTGCCAGCAGTCCCGCCGGACTAGTGTTAACAGATACGCAGTATTTT. Encoded protein: CASSPAGLVLTDTQYF. The gene calls are TRBV27 and TRBJ2-3, with 7 bases identical to TRBD2. The germline gives CDR1 MNHEY, CDR2 SMNVEV (reference sequence). V dropped 5 bases and J dropped 3; count of bases not matched to a gene: 11. There are 16 residues in the CDR3.

The chain carries TRBV7-9 and TRBJ1-2, with D unclear. Germline assignment: CDR1 SEHNR and CDR2 FQNEAQ (reference sequence). The CDR3 loop spans 14 amino acids. V lost 5 bases, J lost 5 bases, and 15 bases lay in between. CDR3: CASSPEGGYYGYTF. For the CDR3, the DNA is TGTGCCAGCAGCCCAGAGGGTGGCTATTATGGCTACACCTTC.

The table lists this clonotype with a few counts. The chain employs TRBV4-3 and TRBJ2-1; no clear D. The CDR3 is made up of 14 amino acids. Trimming pared 0 bases from V and 2 bases from J, leaving 5 bases between. Looked up from germline, CDR1 is LGHNA and CDR2 is YSLEER. The CDR3 region is CASSQEQAYNEQFF. CDR3 DNA sequence: TGCGCCAGCAGCCAAGAACAAGCCTACAATGAGCAGTTCTTC.

This clonotype occurred many times. V usage is TRBV9 and J usage is TRBJ2-5, with a possible D match to TRBD1 (5 bases). V gave up 0 bases and J gave up 5 bases, with 17 bases separating them. Germline V CDR1 and CDR2: SGDLS, YYNGEE. This CDR3 has 16 amino acids. CDR3 amino acids: CASSVAGMGIYETQYF. The CDR3 DNA sequence: TGTGCCAGCAGCGTAGCAGGGATGGGGATTTACGAGACCCAGTACTTC.

This clonotype turned up a few times. One junction end does not reproduce the germline sequence, and a read error may be involved. The chain joins TRBV7-2 to TRBJ2-7; D possibly corresponds to TRBD2 (5 bases). The CDR3 is made up of 16 amino acids. The germline gives CDR1 SGHTA, CDR2 FQGNSA. The CDR3 spells CASSVAWGGRTHEQYF. CDR3 sequence (DNA): TGTGCCAGCAGCGTAGCCTGGGGTGGGAGAACCCACGAGCAGTACTTC.

In its sample, this clonotype was seen a few times. The V and J genes are TRBV20-1 and TRBJ2-1, with 9 positions matching TRBD2. Germline V gives CDR1 DFQATT, CDR2 SNEGSKA (reference sequence). V shed 0 bases and J 9 bases; nucleotides not matched to a gene: 3. The CDR3 has 13 residues. The CDR3 DNA sequence: TGCAGTGCTAGAGACGGGACTAGCCCTGAGCAGTTCTTC. It is translated as CSARDGTSPEQFF.

This clonotype was counted a few times. The chain combines TRBV5-1 with TRBJ1-1; D possibly corresponds to TRBD1 (5 bases). CDR3 size: 15 residues. Germline V gives CDR1 SGHRS, CDR2 YFSETQ. Trimming pared 7 bases from V and 3 bases from J, leaving 19 bases between. The CDR3, as DNA: TGCGCCAGCGGCCTTGACAGTTTCGTGTACACTGAAGCTTTCTTT. Encoded protein: CASGLDSFVYTEAFF.

This chain connects TRBV20-1 to TRBJ2-7; no clear D gene. Per the germline V gene, CDR1 is DFQATT and CDR2 is SNEGSKA (reference sequence). Between the trimmed V and J ends, which lost 0 bases and 2 bases, there was a span of 14 bases. The length of the CDR3 is 15 residues. The DNA for the CDR3 is TGCAGTGCTAGAGATTTAGAGGACCCTACCTACGAGCAGTACTTC. It codes for CSARDLEDPTYEQYF.

V usage is TRBV4-1 and J usage is TRBJ1-5; D gene unclear. Germline CDR1 MGHRA, CDR2 YSYEKL. Trimming stripped 1 base from V and 4 bases from J, with 11 bases between. CDR3 length: 15 amino acids. CDR3 in DNA: TGCGCCAGCAGCCAAGGCCCATTTGGAAATCAGCCCCAGCATTTT. Protein product: CASSQGPFGNQPQHF.

V usage is TRBV28 and J usage is TRBJ2-7; D remains ambiguous. From germline, CDR1 is MDHEN and CDR2 SYDVKM. CDR3 length: 14 residues. The V end was cut by 3 bases, the J end by 3 bases, with 12 bases between. CDR3 in amino acids: CASSFGTIYYEQYF. The CDR3 nucleotides are TGTGCCAGCAGTTTTGGCACAATTTACTACGAGCAGTACTTC.

In its sample, this clonotype was seen a few times. J is TRBJ2-5 and V is TRBV13; D might be TRBD1 (6 bases). CDR3 length equals 16 residues. Trimming pared 4 bases from V and 0 bases from J, leaving 15 bases between. Looked up from germline, CDR1 is PRHDT and CDR2 is FYEKMQ (reference sequence). The CDR3 sequence is CASSSSGTRYQETQYF. CDR3 bases: TGTGCCAGCAGCTCCTCCGGGACAAGGTACCAAGAGACCCAGTACTTC.

This clonotype has at least ten counts. As DNA, the CDR3 is TGTGCCAGCAGTTTTTTCCAGGGGGGGACAGATACGCAGTATTTT. It codes for CASSFFQGGTDTQYF. The chain links TRBV12-3 or TRBV12-4 to TRBJ2-3; the D gene could be TRBD1 or TRBD2 (7 bases each). The CDR3 spans 15 residues. Trimming left V 3 bases short and J 3 bases short, with 13 bases between.

Many counts were recorded for this clonotype. The chain links TRBV29-1 to TRBJ2-7; weak D call: TRBD1 (5 bases). CDR1 and CDR2 from the germline V gene are SQVTM and ANQGSEA. V shed 6 bases and J shed 3 bases, with 15 bases lying between them. This CDR3 has 13 residues. The CDR3 sequence: CSVPGLGGYEQYF. The CDR3 region has the DNA TGCAGCGTCCCAGGGTTAGGTGGCTACGAGCAGTACTTC.

There are many counts of this clonotype. V usage is TRBV5-1 and J usage is TRBJ2-1, with 10 bases matching TRBD1. V dropped 2 bases and J dropped 6; count of bases not matched to a gene: 8. The CDR3 spans 16 residues. CDR1 is SGHRS, CDR2 YFSETQ, per germline. The CDR3 coding sequence is TGCGCCAGCAGCTTTTCCGGGACAGGGGATGTCAATGAGCAGTTCTTC. It translates to CASSFSGTGDVNEQFF.

The chain employs TRBV5-1 and TRBJ2-3; D is uncertain. This CDR3 has 15 amino acids. Germline assignment: CDR1 SGHRS and CDR2 YFSETQ. V dropped 2 bases and J dropped 1 base, with 11 bases sitting between them. The CDR3 coding sequence is TGCGCCAGCAGCTTTGCAGATACGGGCACAGATACGCAGTATTTT. Translated: CASSFADTGTDTQYF.